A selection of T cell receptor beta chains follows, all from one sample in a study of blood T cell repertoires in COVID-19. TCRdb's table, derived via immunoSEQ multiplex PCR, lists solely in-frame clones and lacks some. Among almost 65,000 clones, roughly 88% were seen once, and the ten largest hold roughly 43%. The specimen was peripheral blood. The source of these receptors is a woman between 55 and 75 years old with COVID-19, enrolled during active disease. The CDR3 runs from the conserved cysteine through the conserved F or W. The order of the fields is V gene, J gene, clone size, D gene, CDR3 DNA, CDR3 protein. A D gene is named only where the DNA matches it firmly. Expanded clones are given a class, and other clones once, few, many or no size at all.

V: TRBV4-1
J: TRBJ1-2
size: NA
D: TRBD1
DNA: TGCGCCAGCAGCCAAGATCTCGGGACAGGGGGCGCTGGGTTATCTGGCTACACCTTC
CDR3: CASSQDLGTGGAGLSGYTF

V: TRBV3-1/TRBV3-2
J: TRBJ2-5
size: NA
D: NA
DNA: TGTGCCAGCACCCCGTGGGAGACGAACCAAGAGACCCAGTACTTC
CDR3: CASTPWETNQETQYF

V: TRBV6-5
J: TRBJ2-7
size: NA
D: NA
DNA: TGTGCCAGCAGTCCCACTGACGGGAGCTCCTACGAGCAGTACTTC
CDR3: CASSPTDGSSYEQYF

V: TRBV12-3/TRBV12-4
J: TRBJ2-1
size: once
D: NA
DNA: TGTGCCAGCAGTTGGGCCAATGAGCAGTTCTTC
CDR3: CASSWANEQFF

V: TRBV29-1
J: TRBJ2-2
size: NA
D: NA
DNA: TGCAGCGCGCTAATAGTAGCCGGGGAGCTGTTTTTT
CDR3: CSALIVAGELFF

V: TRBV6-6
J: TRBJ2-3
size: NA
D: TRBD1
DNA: TGTGCCAGTACCCGGGACAGGGACCCAGATACGCAGTATTTT
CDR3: CASTRDRDPDTQYF

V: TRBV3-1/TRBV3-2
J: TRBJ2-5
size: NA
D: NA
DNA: TGTGCCAGCAGCTTCCGGGGGCAAGAGACCCAGTACTTC
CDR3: CASSFRGQETQYF

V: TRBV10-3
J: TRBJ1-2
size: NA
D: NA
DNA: TGTGCCATCAGACAGGAAGGGTTCTATGGCTACACCTTC
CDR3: CAIRQEGFYGYTF

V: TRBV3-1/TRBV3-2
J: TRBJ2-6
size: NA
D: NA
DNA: TGTGCCAGCAGCCAAGACGGGGGATGGGCCAACGTCCTGACTTTC
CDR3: CASSQDGGWANVLTF

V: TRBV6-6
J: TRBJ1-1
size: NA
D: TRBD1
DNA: TGTGCCAGCAGCCCCGGACAGGCCTTCATGAACACTGAAGCTTTCTTT
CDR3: CASSPGQAFMNTEAFF

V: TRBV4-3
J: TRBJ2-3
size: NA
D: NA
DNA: TGCGCCAGCAGCCAAGATGTCGGCACAGATACGCAGTATTTT
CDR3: CASSQDVGTDTQYF

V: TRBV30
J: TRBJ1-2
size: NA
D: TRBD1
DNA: TGTGCCTGGAGTCCAACCCAGGGGGTTATCTATGGCTACACCTTC
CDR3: CAWSPTQGVIYGYTF

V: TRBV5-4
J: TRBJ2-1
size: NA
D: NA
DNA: TGTGCCAGCAGCTTGGCCTCGGCGGTCCGCTACAATGAGCAGTTCTTC
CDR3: CASSLASAVRYNEQFF

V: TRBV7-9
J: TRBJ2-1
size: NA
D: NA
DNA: TGTGCCAGCAGCTTATCTGACAGTAGCTACAATGAGCAGTTCTTC
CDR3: CASSLSDSSYNEQFF

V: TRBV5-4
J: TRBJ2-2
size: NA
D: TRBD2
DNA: TGTGCCAGCAGTTCTCCGGGACTAGTGAACACCGGGGAGCTGTTTTTT
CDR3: CASSSPGLVNTGELFF

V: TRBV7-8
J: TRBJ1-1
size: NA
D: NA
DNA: TGTGCCAGCAGCTTAGCGATAGGACAGTTAGAAGCTTTCTTT
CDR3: CASSLAIGQLEAFF

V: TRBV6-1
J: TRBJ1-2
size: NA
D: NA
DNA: TGTGCCAGCAGTGAAGGGGCAGGGGAACCCAGACTATATGGCTACACCTTC
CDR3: CASSEGAGEPRLYGYTF

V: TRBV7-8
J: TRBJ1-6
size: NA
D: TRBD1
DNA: TGTGCCAGCAGCTCACAGACAGGGTCCAATTCACCCCTCCACTTT
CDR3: CASSSQTGSNSPLHF

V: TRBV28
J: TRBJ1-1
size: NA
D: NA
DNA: TGTGCCAGCAGTCCTGGGGGGGGCAAGGCCAAGATGAACACTGAAGCTTTCTTT
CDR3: CASSPGGGKAKMNTEAFF

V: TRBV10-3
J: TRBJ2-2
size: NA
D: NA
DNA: TGTGCCATCAGGTCTAGCGTGAACACCGGGGAGCTGTTTTTT
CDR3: CAIRSSVNTGELFF

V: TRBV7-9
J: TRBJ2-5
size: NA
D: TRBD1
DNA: TGTGCCAGCAGCTTCGGACAGGGGGCGAGGGAGACCCAGTACTTC
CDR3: CASSFGQGARETQYF

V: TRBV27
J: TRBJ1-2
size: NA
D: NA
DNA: TGTGCCAGCAGAGAGGGTTTATACTATGGCTACACCTTC
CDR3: CASREGLYYGYTF

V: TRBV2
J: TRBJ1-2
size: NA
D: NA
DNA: TGTGCCAGCAGTGAGAACAGGGTCGATGGCTACACCTTC
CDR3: CASSENRVDGYTF

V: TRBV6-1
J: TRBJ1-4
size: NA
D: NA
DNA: TGTGCCAGCAGTGAAATCAGGTTGAGAGCTAATGAAAAACTGTTTTTT
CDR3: CASSEIRLRANEKLFF

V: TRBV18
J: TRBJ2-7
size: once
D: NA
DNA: TGTGCCAGCTCACTCTACTTCGGGCAGGGGACTACCTACGAGCAGTACTTC
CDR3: CASSLYFGQGTTYEQYF

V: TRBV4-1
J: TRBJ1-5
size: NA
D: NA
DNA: TGCGCCAGCAGCCCAGGGGTAAGGGGAAGGGGCAATCAGCCCCAGCATTTT
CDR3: CASSPGVRGRGNQPQHF

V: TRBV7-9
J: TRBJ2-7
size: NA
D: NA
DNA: TGTGCCAGCAGCTTGTCCGGTTACGAGCAGTACTTC
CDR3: CASSLSGYEQYF

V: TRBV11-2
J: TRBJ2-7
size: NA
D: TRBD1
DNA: TGTGCCAGCAGCCCACAGGACAGGGGGTGGCAGTACTTC
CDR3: CASSPQDRGWQYF

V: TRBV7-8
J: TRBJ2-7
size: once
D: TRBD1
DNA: TGTGCCAGCAGCTTAGAGCCGGGGACAGGGGACTACGAGCAGTACTTC
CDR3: CASSLEPGTGDYEQYF

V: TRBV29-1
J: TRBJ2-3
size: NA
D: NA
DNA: TGCAGCGTCCCATCCCCCTACGATACGCAGTATTTT
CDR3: CSVPSPYDTQYF

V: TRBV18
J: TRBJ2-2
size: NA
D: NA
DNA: TGTGCCAGCTCACCACCGAACAGGGCGAACACCGGGGAGCTGTTTTTT
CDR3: CASSPPNRANTGELFF

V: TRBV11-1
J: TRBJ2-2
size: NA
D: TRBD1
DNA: TGTGCCAGCAGCTTTACGGACAGGCCTTACACCGGGGAGCTGTTTTTT
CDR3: CASSFTDRPYTGELFF

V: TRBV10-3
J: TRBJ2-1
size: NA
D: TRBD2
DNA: TGTGCCATTAAAGCGGGGGGCTACAATGAGCAGTTCTTC
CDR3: CAIKAGGYNEQFF

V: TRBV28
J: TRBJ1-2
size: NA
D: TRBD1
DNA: TGTGCCAGCAGCTCCGGACAGGTTCGTGGCTACACCTTC
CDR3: CASSSGQVRGYTF

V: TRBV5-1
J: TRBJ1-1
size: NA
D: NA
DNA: TGCGCCAGCAGCGGCGACAGACAGGACCTAACTGAAGCTTTCTTT
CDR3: CASSGDRQDLTEAFF

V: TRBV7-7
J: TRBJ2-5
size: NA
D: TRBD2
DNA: TGTGCCAGCAGCTTAGGAAAACTAGCGGGAGGGACGGCCCAGTACTTC
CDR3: CASSLGKLAGGTAQYF

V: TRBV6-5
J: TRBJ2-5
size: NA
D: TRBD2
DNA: TGTGCCAGCAGGTCTTCTAGCGGGAGTATTGAGACCCAGTACTTC
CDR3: CASRSSSGSIETQYF

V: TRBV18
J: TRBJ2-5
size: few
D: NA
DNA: TGTGCCAGCTCCCAGGGGACCGAGCCACTCCAAGAGACCCAGTACTTC
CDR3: CASSQGTEPLQETQYF

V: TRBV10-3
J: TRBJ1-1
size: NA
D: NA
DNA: TGTGCCTCACGGCAGGGGAACACTGAAGCTTTCTTT
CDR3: CASRQGNTEAFF

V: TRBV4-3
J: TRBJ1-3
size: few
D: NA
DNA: TGCGCCAGCAGCCAAGGGGCGTCAGGAAACACCATATATTTT
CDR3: CASSQGASGNTIYF

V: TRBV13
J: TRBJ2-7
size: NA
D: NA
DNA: TGTGCCAGCAGCTTTGGTTCAGGGGCCTACGAGCAGTACTTC
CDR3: CASSFGSGAYEQYF

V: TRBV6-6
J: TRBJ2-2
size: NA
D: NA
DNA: TGTGCCAGCACTTACACCGGGGAGCTGTTTTTT
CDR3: CASTYTGELFF

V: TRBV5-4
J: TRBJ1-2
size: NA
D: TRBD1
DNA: TGTGCCAGCAGCTTGTTTTGGACAGGGGGTTTTGGCTACACCTTC
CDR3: CASSLFWTGGFGYTF

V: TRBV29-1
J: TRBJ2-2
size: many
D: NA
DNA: TGCAGCGCCCCAGGGGACACCGGGGAGCTGTTTTTT
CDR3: CSAPGDTGELFF

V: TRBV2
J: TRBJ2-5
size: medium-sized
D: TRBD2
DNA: TGTGCCAGCAGTGATCGGGTAGCGGGAGATTTTGAGACCCAGTACTTC
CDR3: CASSDRVAGDFETQYF

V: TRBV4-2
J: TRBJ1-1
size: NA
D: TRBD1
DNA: TGTGCCAGCAGCCGTCCTTGGGGACAGGGTTTGAACACTGAAGCTTTCTTT
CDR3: CASSRPWGQGLNTEAFF

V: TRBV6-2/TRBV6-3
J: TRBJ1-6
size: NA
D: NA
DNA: TGTGCCAGCAGTTACGTTCCCCAGGGCGAAGATTCACCCCTCCACTTT
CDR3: CASSYVPQGEDSPLHF

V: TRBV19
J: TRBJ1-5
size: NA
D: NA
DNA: TGTGCCAGTAGTATGATGATGGATCAGGATCAGCCCCAGCATTTT
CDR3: CASSMMMDQDQPQHF

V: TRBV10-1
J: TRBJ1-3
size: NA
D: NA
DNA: TGCGCCAGCTGGGGTAGGTGGAGGGAGGGCTCGGACTCTGGAAACACCATATATTTT
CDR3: CASWGRWREGSDSGNTIYF

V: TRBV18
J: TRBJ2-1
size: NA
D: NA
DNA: TGTGCCAGCTCACCGACCCTGAGGGAGCAGTTCTTC
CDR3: CASSPTLREQFF

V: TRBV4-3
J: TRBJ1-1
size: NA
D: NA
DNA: TGCGCCAGCAGCCAAGATGAAGGGGCCGAAGCTTTCTTT
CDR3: CASSQDEGAEAFF

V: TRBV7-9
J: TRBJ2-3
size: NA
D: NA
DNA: TGTGCCAGCAGCTTTCAAGATACGCAGTATTTT
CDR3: CASSFQDTQYF

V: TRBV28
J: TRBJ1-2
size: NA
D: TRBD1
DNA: TGTGCCAGCTCTACAGGGGTCTATGGCTACACCTTC
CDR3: CASSTGVYGYTF